A single sample is the source of the 27 T cell receptor beta chains below, sequenced in a study of T cell changes during pregnancy in multiple sclerosis. Here immunoSEQ multiplex PCR was the method, and the copy in TCRdb shows in-frame clones only, minus some. The repertoire holds around 60,000 clones, roughly nine tenths seen once, with just under 0.5% in the top ten. Sample: CD4+ T cells from peripheral blood mononuclear cells, taken after pregnancy. The receptors stem from a female donor in good health, enrolled as a control in a pregnancy study.

The rearrangement joins TRBV14 to TRBJ2-5, with D possibly being TRBD1 (6 bases). Germline CDR1 and CDR2: SGHDN and FVKESK. V was shortened by 5 bases and J by 4 bases, with 26 bases between the two germline ends. The CDR3 has 18 amino acids. CDR3 bases: TGTGCCAGCAGCACCCTGCGAATAGGGGGTTTACTAGGAGAGACCCAGTACTTC. It yields the protein CASSTLRIGGLLGETQYF.

In this sample, this clone turned up once. This is likely a read error, given that the CDR3 carries no conserved phenylalanine or tryptophan at its end. The chain links TRBV6-5 to TRBJ1-1; TRBD1 matches at 7 bases. Trimming cost V 7 bases and J 0 bases; bases outside gene matches: 5. The CDR3 runs to 14 residues. Germline V gene data show CDR1 as MNHEY and CDR2 as SVGAGI. CDR3: CASTDRAVNTEAFL. Written as DNA, the CDR3 is TGTGCCAGCACCGACAGGGCGGTGAACACTGAAGCTTTCCTT.

The rearrangement uses TRBV19 and TRBJ2-5; 11 bases line up with TRBD1. This CDR3 spans 15 amino acids. Germline values: CDR1 LNHDA, CDR2 SQIVND (reference sequence). The J segment lost 4 bases and the V segment lost 5 bases, leaving 6 bases of the junction unmatched. This CDR3 reads CASSPPGQGVETQYF. In DNA form, the CDR3 reads TGTGCCAGTAGTCCGCCGGGACAGGGGGTAGAGACCCAGTACTTC.

The chain combines TRBV9 with TRBJ1-2; 9 bases line up with TRBD1. The length of the CDR3 is 15 residues. Germline trimming cut 2 bases from V and 3 bases from J; bases unmatched to any gene: 5. Germline V gene lookup returns CDR1 SGDLS and CDR2 YYNGEE. The CDR3 here is CASSVEGQGYYGYTF. The CDR3, as DNA: TGTGCCAGCAGCGTGGAGGGACAGGGCTACTATGGCTACACCTTC.

The chain joins TRBV4-1 to TRBJ1-2; D perhaps matches TRBD1 (5 bases). The CDR3 extends over 15 amino acids. The V gene's germline CDR1 is MGHRA and CDR2 YSYEKL. Trimming left V 5 bases short and J 2 bases short, with 15 bases between. This chain's CDR3 is CASSYSPTENYGYTF. CDR3 sequence (DNA): TGCGCCAGCAGCTACTCTCCGACAGAAAACTATGGCTACACCTTC.

CDR3: CASSLGGEKLFF. CDR3 bases: TGTGCCAGCAGTCTCGGCGGGGAAAAACTGTTTTTT. This sequence joins TRBV7-8 and TRBJ1-4; D unclear. This CDR3 comprises 12 residues. Per germline, CDR1 SGHVS and CDR2 FQNEAQ. Trimming pared 6 bases from V and 8 bases from J, leaving 10 bases between.

This chain connects TRBV11-3 to TRBJ1-1; tentative D call: TRBD1 (6 bases). CDR1 SGHNT and CDR2 YENEEA come from the germline V gene. The CDR3 loop spans 15 amino acids. The V gene lost 1 base and the J gene lost 1 base, with 10 bases spanning the gap. The CDR3: CASSLVGTPNTEAFF. The CDR3, as DNA: TGTGCCAGCAGCTTAGTGGGGACACCGAACACTGAAGCTTTCTTT. Full variable domain (missing parts from reference TRBV11-3 and TRBJ1-1): EAGVVQSPRYKIIEKKQPVAFWCNPISGHNTLYWYLQNLGQGPELLIRYENEEAVDDSQLPKDRFSAERLKGVDSTLKIQPAELGDSAVYLCASSLVGTPNTEAFFGQGTRLTVV.

V is TRBV6-1 and J is TRBJ1-3; D unclear. V was pared by 4 bases and J by 3 bases, with 10 bases between. This CDR3 has 14 residues. In germline, CDR1 is MNHNS, CDR2 SASEGT. The CDR3 spells CASSAVQVGNTIYF. The CDR3, as DNA: TGTGCCAGCAGTGCGGTTCAGGTTGGAAACACCATATATTTT.

The DNA for the CDR3 is TGTGCCAGCAGCAGGGACAGGGGAAGTCGGCCCCAGCATTTT. Amino acid sequence: CASSRDRGSRPQHF. This chain links TRBV5-6 with TRBJ1-5, with TRBD1 matching over 10 bases. Germline assignment: CDR1 SGHDT and CDR2 YYEEEE. J was trimmed by 9 bases and V by 4 bases; bases with no gene match: 7. CDR3 size: 14 residues.

The chain joins TRBV6-5 to TRBJ2-7, with TRBD2 as a possible D gene (6 bases). The CDR3 consists of 14 residues. Trimming took off 0 bases at V and 6 bases at J, with 12 bases between the two ends. Germline V gene sequence: CDR1 MNHEY, CDR2 SVGAGI. CDR3 sequence: CASSYSGGTGEQYF. In nucleotides, the CDR3 is TGTGCCAGCAGTTACTCGGGGGGAACTGGCGAGCAGTACTTC.

This clone was seen a single time. The chain uses TRBV11-1 and TRBJ2-1, with 8 bases identical to TRBD1. Germline CDR1 SGHAT, CDR2 FQDESV (reference sequence). V trimming: 0 bases; J trimming: 5 bases; junction bases outside the gene matches: 6. There are 16 residues in the CDR3. The CDR3 protein is CASSLAHRTGNNEQFF. DNA for the CDR3: TGTGCCAGCAGCTTAGCGCATCGGACAGGGAACAATGAGCAGTTCTTC.

The V and J genes are TRBV11-3 and TRBJ2-7, with D tentatively TRBD2 (6 bases). CDR1 and CDR2 from the germline V gene are SGHNT and YENEEA. The CDR3 contains 15 residues. V was pared by 6 bases and J by 0 bases, with 15 bases between. The CDR3 sequence: CASSRLETSSYEQYF. The DNA of the CDR3 is TGTGCCAGCAGTCGACTAGAGACGAGCTCCTACGAGCAGTACTTC.

This clone was observed a single time. The chain carries TRBV19 and TRBJ2-1; 10 bases match TRBD1. Germline assignment: CDR1 LNHDA and CDR2 SQIVND (reference sequence). The CDR3 is made up of 15 amino acids. The V and J ends lost 3 bases and 5 bases, in that order; junction bases with no gene match: 4. CDR3 sequence reads: CASSIRGQGNNEQFF. The CDR3, as DNA: TGTGCCAGTAGTATTAGGGGACAGGGGAACAATGAGCAGTTCTTC.

The V and J genes are TRBV15 and TRBJ2-1; no definite D call. V was clipped by 3 bases and J by 5 bases, with 14 bases between them. Germline assignment: CDR1 LNHNV and CDR2 YYDKDF (reference sequence). The CDR3 sequence is 15 residues long. As DNA, the CDR3 is TGTGCCACCAGCAGCGATCCGTCCGGAGACAATGAGCAGTTCTTC. The encoded protein is CATSSDPSGDNEQFF.

This chain links TRBV18 with TRBJ1-6, with 7 bases that match TRBD1. The germline V gene encodes CDR1 KGHSH and CDR2 LQKENI. The CDR3 has 20 amino acids. The V segment lost 1 base and the J segment 6 bases; nucleotides outside the gene matches: 18. In DNA, the CDR3 is TGTGCCAGCTCACCACGAATACTAGGGGGACAGCGACCTTCTAATTCACCCCTCCACTTT. Residues: CASSPRILGGQRPSNSPLHF.

The CDR3 is CASSGDRGLGNTIYF. The CDR3 nucleotides are TGTGCCAGCAGTGGCGACAGGGGGCTTGGAAACACCATATATTTT. The chain carries TRBV27 and TRBJ1-3; TRBD1 aligns across 10 bases. Trimming removed 5 bases from V and 3 bases from J; junction bases left unmatched: 4. This CDR3 has 15 residues. Germline V lookup: CDR1 MNHEY, CDR2 SMNVEV (reference sequence).

The rearrangement joins TRBV7-8 to TRBJ2-1; maybe TRBD2 (6 bases). This CDR3 is built from 19 residues. The germline V gene encodes CDR1 SGHVS and CDR2 FQNEAQ. The V gene lost 10 bases and the J gene lost 5 bases, with 33 bases spanning the gap. The chain's CDR3 is CATIPPQYAEGYLDNEQFF. The CDR3 bases are TGTGCCACCATCCCCCCACAGTATGCGGAGGGGTATCTGGACAATGAGCAGTTCTTC.

This chain uses TRBV27 with TRBJ2-7; 11 positions match TRBD1. Germline trimming cut 8 bases from V and 5 bases from J; bases unmatched to any gene: 8. The CDR3 spans 14 residues. Germline V lookup: CDR1 MNHEY, CDR2 SMNVEV (reference sequence). The CDR3 sequence: CASGTGTGGNEQYF. In DNA form, the CDR3 reads TGTGCCAGCGGCACCGGGACAGGGGGGAACGAGCAGTACTTC.

The rearrangement links TRBV30 to TRBJ1-6, with D uncertain. This CDR3 region has 16 residues. V was clipped by 3 bases and J by 0 bases, with 12 bases between them. Germline V lookup: CDR1 GTSNPN, CDR2 SVGIG (reference sequence). CDR3 bases: TGTGCCTGGAGGGTACCGGGGAACTCCTATAATTCACCCCTCCACTTT. The encoded protein is CAWRVPGNSYNSPLHF. The full variable domain, rest sourced from reference TRBV30 and TRBJ1-6, is SQTIHQWPATLVQPVGSPLSLECTVEGTSNPNLYWYRQAAGRGLQLLFYSVGIGQISSEVPQNLSASRPQDRQFILSSKKLLLSDSGFYLCAWRVPGNSYNSPLHFGNGTRLTVT.

V is TRBV21-1 and J is TRBJ2-5; the table assigns TRBD2, which was not confirmed against the DNA. TRBV21-1 is classified as a pseudogene. This CDR3 spans 20 amino acids. The CDR3 nucleotides read TGTGCCAGCAGCAAAGCGCGGATACTAGCGGGGGGGGGAGGTCAAGAGACCCAGTACTTC. It specifies CASSKARILAGGGGQETQYF.

This clone is a singleton in its sample. The chain recombines TRBV28 with TRBJ1-4; the D gene is possibly TRBD1 (6 bases). Germline lookup yields CDR1 MDHEN and CDR2 SYDVKM. The CDR3 covers 16 residues. The V end lost 0 bases, the J end lost 8 bases, and 16 bases lay between the germline ends. The CDR3 here is CASSLWGAPEREKLFF. CDR3 DNA sequence: TGTGCCAGCAGTTTATGGGGGGCTCCGGAGCGGGAAAAACTGTTTTTT.

The chain recombines TRBV5-1 with TRBJ1-2; 9 nucleotides align to TRBD1. CDR3 length: 17 amino acids. The J segment lost 5 bases and the V segment lost 0 bases, leaving 11 bases of the junction unmatched. The germline gives CDR1 SGHRS, CDR2 YFSETQ. Written as DNA, the CDR3 is TGCGCCAGCAGCTTGGCGACAGGGGGAACAGTCCTTTATGGCTACACCTTC. It codes for CASSLATGGTVLYGYTF.

This clone was seen a single time. The chain uses TRBV15 and TRBJ1-6, with D maybe TRBD1 (5 bases). Between the trimmed V and J ends, which lost 2 bases and 5 bases, there was a span of 7 bases. The CDR3 is made up of 14 amino acids. Germline CDR1 is LNHNV and CDR2 is YYDKDF (reference sequence). In DNA form, the CDR3 reads TGTGCCACCAGCAGAAGACAGAATAATTCACCCCTCCACTTT. This codes for CATSRRQNNSPLHF.

The chain is built from TRBV5-6 and TRBJ1-6; the match to TRBD1 covers 11 bases. CDR3 length equals 16 residues. The V and J ends lost 3 bases and 2 bases, in that order; junction bases with no gene match: 1. Germline V gene lookup returns CDR1 SGHDT and CDR2 YYEEEE. This chain's CDR3 is CASSWGQGAYNSPLHF. CDR3 sequence (DNA): TGTGCCAGCAGCTGGGGACAGGGGGCCTATAATTCACCCCTCCACTTT.

The rearrangement uses TRBV25-1 and TRBJ1-5, with 8 positions matching TRBD1. Germline V gene lookup returns CDR1 MGHDK and CDR2 SYGVNS. This CDR3 spans 14 amino acids. V shed 6 bases and J 3 bases; nucleotides not matched to a gene: 4. The CDR3 sequence: CASSPTGDNQPQHF. The CDR3 DNA reads TGTGCCAGCAGCCCGACAGGGGACAATCAGCCCCAGCATTTT.

The chain combines TRBV14 with TRBJ2-7; D is undetermined. The CDR3 is made up of 12 amino acids. The germline V gene encodes CDR1 SGHDN and CDR2 FVKESK. V lost 0 bases, J lost 6 bases, and 6 bases lay in between. The CDR3 loop is CASSQDSGEQYF. The CDR3, as DNA: TGTGCCAGCAGCCAAGATTCAGGCGAGCAGTACTTC. Based on the CDR3 plus reference TRBV14 and TRBJ2-7, the full variable domain is EAGVTQFPSHSVIEKGQTVTLRCDPISGHDNLYWYRRVMGKEIKFLLHFVKESKQDESGMPNNRFLAERTGGTYSTLKVQPAELEDSGVYFCASSQDSGEQYFGPGTRLTVT.

V gene TRBV18 combines with J gene TRBJ1-3; 8 positions agree with TRBD1. The germline V gene encodes CDR1 KGHSH and CDR2 LQKENI. The CDR3 contains 15 residues. Trimming cost V 4 bases and J 4 bases; bases outside gene matches: 6. The CDR3 region is CASSLADRAGNTIYF. CDR3 bases: TGTGCCAGCTCACTTGCGGACAGGGCCGGAAACACCATATATTTT. The full variable domain, rest sourced from reference TRBV18 and TRBJ1-3, is NAGVMQNPRHLVRRRGQEARLRCSPMKGHSHVYWYRQLPEEGLKFMVYLQKENIIDESGMPKERFSAEFPKEGPSILRIQQVVRGDSAAYFCASSLADRAGNTIYFGEGSWLTVV.